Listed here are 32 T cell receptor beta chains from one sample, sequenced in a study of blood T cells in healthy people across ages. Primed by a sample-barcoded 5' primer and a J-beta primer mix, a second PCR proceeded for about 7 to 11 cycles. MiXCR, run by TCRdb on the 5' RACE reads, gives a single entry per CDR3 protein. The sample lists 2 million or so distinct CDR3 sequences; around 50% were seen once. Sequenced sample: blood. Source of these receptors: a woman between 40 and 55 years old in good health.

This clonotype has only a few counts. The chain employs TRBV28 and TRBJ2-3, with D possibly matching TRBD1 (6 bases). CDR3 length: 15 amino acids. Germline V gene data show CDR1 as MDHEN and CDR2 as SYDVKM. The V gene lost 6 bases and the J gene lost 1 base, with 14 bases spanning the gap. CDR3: CASRPPGHRTDTQYF. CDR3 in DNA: TGTGCCAGCAGGCCTCCGGGACACCGCACAGATACGCAGTATTTT.

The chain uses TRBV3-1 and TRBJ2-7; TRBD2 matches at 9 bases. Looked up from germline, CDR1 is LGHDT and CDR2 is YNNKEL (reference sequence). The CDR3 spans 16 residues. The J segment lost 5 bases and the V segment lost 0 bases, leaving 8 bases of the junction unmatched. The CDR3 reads CASSQDLRGGVDEQYF. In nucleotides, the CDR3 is TGTGCCAGCAGCCAAGATCTACGCGGGGGGGTCGACGAGCAGTACTTC.

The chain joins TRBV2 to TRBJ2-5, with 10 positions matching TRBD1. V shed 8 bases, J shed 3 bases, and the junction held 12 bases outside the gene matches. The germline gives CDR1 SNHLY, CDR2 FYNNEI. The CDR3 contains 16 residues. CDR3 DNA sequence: TGTGCCAGCTTAGGACAGGGGGTCAAAAGGGAAGAGACCCAGTACTTC. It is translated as CASLGQGVKREETQYF. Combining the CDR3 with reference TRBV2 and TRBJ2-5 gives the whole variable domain EPEVTQTPSHQVTQMGQEVILRCVPISNHLYFYWYRQILGQKVEFLVSFYNNEISEKSEIFDDQFSVERPDGSNFTLKIRSTKLEDSAMYFCASLGQGVKREETQYFGPGTRLLVL.

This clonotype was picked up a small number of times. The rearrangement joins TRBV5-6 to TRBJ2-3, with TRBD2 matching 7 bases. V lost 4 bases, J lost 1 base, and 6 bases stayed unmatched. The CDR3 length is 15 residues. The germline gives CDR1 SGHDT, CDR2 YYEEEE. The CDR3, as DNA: TGTGCCAGCAGCACACTAGCGCTACGCACAGATACGCAGTATTTT. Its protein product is CASSTLALRTDTQYF.

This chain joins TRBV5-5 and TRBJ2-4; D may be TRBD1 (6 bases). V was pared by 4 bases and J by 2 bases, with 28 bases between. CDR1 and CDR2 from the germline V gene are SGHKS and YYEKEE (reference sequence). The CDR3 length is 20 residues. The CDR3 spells CASSGGIQGRERFTKNIQYF. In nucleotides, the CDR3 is TGTGCCAGCAGCGGGGGAATACAGGGCCGGGAAAGATTCACCAAAAACATTCAGTACTTC. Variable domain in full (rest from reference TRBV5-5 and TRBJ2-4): DAGVTQSPTHLIKTRGQQVTLRCSPISGHKSVSWYQQVLGQGPQFIFQYYEKEERGRGNFPDRFSARQFPNYSSELNVNALLLGDSALYLCASSGGIQGRERFTKNIQYFGAGTRLSVL.

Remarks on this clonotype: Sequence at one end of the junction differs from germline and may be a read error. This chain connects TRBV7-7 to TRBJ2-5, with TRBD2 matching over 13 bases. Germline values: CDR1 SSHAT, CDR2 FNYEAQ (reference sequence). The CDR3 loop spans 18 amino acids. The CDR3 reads CASSRRRGTSGNQETQYF. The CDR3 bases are TGTGCTAGCAGCCGACGACGAGGGACTAGCGGGAACCAAGAGACCCAGTACTTC. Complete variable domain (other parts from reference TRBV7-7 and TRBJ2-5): GAGVSQSPRYKVTKRGQDVTLRCDPISSHATLYWYQQALGQGPEFLTYFNYEAQPDKSGLPSDRFSAERPEGSISTLTIQRTEQRDSAMYRCASSRRRGTSGNQETQYFGPGTRLLVL.

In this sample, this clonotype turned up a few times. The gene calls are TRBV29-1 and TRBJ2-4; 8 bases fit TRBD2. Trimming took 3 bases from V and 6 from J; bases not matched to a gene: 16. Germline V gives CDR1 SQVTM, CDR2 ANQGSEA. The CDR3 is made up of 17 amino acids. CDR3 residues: CSVELSGSSSRVNIQYF. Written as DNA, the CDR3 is TGCAGCGTTGAGTTAAGCGGGAGCAGCTCAAGGGTAAACATTCAGTACTTC.

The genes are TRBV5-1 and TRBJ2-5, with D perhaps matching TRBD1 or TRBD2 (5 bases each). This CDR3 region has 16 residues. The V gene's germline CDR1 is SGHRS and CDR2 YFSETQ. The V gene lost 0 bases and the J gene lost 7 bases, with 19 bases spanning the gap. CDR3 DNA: TGCGCCAGCAGCTTGGGGGGGAAATGGATGTCCGGGACCCAGTACTTC. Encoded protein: CASSLGGKWMSGTQYF.

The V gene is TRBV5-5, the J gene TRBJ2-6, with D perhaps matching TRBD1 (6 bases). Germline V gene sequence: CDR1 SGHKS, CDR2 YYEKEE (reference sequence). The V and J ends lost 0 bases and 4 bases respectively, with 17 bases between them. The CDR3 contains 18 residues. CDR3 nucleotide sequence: TGTGCCAGCAGCTTGGAGGTCAGCCCCACAGGGGGGGCCAACGTCCTGACTTTC. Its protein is CASSLEVSPTGGANVLTF.

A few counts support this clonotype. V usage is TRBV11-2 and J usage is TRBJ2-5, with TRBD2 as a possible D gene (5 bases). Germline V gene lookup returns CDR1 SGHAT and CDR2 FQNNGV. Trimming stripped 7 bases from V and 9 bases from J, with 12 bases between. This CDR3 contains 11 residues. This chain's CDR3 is CASNFGMAQYF. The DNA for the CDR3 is TGTGCCAGCAACTTCGGGATGGCCCAGTACTTC.

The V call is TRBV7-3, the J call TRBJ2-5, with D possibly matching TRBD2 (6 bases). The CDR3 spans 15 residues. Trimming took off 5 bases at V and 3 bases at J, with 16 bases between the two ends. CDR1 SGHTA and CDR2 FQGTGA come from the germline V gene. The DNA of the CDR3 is TGTGCCAGCAGCCCACGCCCGGGACTGGAAGAGACCCAGTACTTC. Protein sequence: CASSPRPGLEETQYF.

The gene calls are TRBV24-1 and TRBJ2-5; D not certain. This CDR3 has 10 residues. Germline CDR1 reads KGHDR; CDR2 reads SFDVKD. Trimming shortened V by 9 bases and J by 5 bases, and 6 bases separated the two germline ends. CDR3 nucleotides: TGTGCCACCGGCGCCGAGACCCAGTACTTC. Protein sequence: CATGAETQYF.

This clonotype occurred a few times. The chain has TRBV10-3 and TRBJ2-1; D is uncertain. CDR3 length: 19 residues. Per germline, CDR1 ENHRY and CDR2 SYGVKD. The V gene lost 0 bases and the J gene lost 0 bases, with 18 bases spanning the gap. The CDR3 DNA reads TGTGCCATCAGTGAGTCGATGGGCCGAATGGAGCTCTCCTACAATGAGCAGTTCTTC. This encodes CAISESMGRMELSYNEQFF.

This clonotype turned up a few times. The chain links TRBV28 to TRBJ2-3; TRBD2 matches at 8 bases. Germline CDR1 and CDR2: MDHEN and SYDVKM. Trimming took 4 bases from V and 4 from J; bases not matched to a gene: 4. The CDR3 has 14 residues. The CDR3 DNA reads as TGTGCCAGCAGTTCCGGACTAGCTTCAGATACGCAGTATTTT. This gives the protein CASSSGLASDTQYF.

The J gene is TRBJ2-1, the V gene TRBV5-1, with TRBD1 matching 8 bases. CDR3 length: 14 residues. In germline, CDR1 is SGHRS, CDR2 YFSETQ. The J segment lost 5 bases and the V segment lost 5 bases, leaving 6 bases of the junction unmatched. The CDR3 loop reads CASRNRGTHNEQFF. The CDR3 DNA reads TGCGCCAGCAGAAACAGGGGGACACACAATGAGCAGTTCTTC.

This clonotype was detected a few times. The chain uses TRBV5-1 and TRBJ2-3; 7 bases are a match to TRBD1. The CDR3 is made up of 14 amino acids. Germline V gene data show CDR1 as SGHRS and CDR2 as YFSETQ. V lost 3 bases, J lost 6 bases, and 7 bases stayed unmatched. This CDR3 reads CASSWTGPGDTQYF. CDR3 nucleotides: TGCGCCAGCAGCTGGACAGGTCCCGGGGATACGCAGTATTTT.

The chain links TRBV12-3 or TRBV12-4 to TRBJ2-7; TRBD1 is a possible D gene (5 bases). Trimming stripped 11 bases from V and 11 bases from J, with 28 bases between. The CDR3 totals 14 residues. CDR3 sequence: CARSRPESTTEEYF. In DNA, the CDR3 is TGTGCCCGTAGTCGGCCCGAGTCTACGACAGAGGAGTACTTC.

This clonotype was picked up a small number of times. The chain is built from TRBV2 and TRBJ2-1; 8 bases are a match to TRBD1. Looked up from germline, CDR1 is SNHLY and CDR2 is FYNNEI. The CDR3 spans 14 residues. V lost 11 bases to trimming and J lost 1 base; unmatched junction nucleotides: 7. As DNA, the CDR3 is TGTGCCGGCCAGGACAGGGTGTCCTACAATGAGCAGTTCTTC. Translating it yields CAGQDRVSYNEQFF.

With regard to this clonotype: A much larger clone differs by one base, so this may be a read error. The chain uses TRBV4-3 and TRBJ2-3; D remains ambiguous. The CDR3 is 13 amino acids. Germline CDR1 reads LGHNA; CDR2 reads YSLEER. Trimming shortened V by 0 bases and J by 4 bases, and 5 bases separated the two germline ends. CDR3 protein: CASSQDNADTQYF. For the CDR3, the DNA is TGCGCCAGCAGCCAAGATAACGCAGATACGCAGTATTTT.

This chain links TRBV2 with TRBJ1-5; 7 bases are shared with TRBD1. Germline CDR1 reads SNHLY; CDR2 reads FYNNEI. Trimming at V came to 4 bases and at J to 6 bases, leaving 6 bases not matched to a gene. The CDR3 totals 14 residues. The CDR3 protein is CASSVTGASQPQHF. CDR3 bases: TGTGCCAGCAGTGTAACAGGGGCAAGTCAGCCCCAGCATTTT. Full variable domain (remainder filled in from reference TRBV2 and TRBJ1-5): EPEVTQTPSHQVTQMGQEVILRCVPISNHLYFYWYRQILGQKVEFLVSFYNNEISEKSEIFDDQFSVERPDGSNFTLKIRSTKLEDSAMYFCASSVTGASQPQHFGDGTRLSIL.

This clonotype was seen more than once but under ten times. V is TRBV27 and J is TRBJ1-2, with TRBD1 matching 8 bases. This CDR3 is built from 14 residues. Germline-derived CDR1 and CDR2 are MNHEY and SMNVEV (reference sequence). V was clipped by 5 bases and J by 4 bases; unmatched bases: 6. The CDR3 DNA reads TGTGCCAGCAGTCCCAGGGGACAGGTCTATGGCTACACCTTC. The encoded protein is CASSPRGQVYGYTF.

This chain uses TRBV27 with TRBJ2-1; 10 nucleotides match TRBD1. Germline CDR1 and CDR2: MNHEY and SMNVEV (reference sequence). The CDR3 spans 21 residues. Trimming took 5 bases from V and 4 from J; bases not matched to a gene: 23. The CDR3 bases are TGTGCCAGCAGTCCTGCAATCGGGACAGGGGTCGAAAAGGGCTATTACAATGAGCAGTTCTTC. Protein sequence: CASSPAIGTGVEKGYYNEQFF.

CDR3 sequence reads: CASSRRGGHTDTQYF. The CDR3 DNA reads as TGCGCCAGCAGCCGCCGCGGGGGTCACACAGATACGCAGTATTTT. The rearrangement uses TRBV5-1 and TRBJ2-3; 7 bases line up with TRBD2. After removal of 4 bases from V and 2 bases from J, the junction contained 7 bases not matched to a gene. The CDR3 sequence is 15 residues long. The germline V gene has CDR1 SGHRS and CDR2 YFSETQ.

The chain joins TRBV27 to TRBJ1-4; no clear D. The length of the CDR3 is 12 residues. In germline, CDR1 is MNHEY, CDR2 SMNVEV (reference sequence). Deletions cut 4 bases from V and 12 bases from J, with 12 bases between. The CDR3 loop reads CASSSGFEELFF. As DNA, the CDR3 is TGTGCCAGCAGTTCGGGATTCGAAGAACTGTTTTTT.

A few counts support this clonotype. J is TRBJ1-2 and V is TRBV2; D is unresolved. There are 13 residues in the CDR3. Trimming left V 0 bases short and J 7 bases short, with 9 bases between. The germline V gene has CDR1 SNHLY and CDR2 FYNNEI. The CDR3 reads CASSEAGSSGYTF. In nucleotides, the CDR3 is TGTGCCAGCAGTGAAGCAGGGTCCAGTGGCTACACCTTC.

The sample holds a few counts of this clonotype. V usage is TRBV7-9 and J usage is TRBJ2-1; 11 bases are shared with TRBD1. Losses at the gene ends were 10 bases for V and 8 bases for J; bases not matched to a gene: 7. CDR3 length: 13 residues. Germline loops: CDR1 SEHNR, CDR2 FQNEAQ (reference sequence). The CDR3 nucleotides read TGTGCCACCTCCGGGACAGGGGGTTATGAGCAGTTCTTC. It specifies CATSGTGGYEQFF.

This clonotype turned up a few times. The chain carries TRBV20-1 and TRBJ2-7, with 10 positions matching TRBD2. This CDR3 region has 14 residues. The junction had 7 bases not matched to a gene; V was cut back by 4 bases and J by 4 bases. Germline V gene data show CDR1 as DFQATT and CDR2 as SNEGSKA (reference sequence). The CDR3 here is CSATGGTSDYEQYF. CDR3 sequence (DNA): TGCAGTGCTACAGGGGGGACTAGCGATTACGAGCAGTACTTC.

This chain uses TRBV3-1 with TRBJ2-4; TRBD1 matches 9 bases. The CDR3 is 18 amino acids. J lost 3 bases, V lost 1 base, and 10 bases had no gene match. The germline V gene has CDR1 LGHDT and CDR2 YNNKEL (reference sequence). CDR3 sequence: CASSQVTNRGRFKNIQYF. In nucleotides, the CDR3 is TGTGCCAGCAGCCAAGTTACAAACAGGGGGCGATTCAAAAACATTCAGTACTTC.

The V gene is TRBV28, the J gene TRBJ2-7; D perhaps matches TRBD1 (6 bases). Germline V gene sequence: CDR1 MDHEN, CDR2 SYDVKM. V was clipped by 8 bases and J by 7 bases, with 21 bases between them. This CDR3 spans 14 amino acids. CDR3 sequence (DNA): TGTGCCAGCGCAGAATACAGGGATCGGAATGAGCAGTACTTC. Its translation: CASAEYRDRNEQYF. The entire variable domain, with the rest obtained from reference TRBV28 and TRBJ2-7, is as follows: DVKVTQSSRYLVKRTGEKVFLECVQDMDHENMFWYRQDPGLGLRLIYFSYDVKMKEKGDIPEGYSVSREKKERFSLILESASTNQTSMYLCASAEYRDRNEQYFGPGTRLTVT.

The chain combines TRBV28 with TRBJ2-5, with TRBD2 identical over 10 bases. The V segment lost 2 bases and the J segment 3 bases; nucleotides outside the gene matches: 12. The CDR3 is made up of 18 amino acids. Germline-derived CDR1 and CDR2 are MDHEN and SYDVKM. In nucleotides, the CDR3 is TGTGCCAGCAGTTTAGACAACCCGGGACTAGCGAGGAAAGAGACCCAGTACTTC. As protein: CASSLDNPGLARKETQYF.

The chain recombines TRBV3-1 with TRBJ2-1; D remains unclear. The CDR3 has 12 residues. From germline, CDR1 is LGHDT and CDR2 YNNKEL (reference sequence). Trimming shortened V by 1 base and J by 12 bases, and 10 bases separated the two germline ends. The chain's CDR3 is CASSQGGQRQFF. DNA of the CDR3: TGTGCCAGCAGCCAAGGTGGTCAGCGGCAGTTCTTC.

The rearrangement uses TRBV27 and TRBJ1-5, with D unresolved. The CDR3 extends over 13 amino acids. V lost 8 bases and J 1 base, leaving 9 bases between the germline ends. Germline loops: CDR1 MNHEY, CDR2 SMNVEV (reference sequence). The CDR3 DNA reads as TGTGCCAGCCAGGACGGGAGCAATCAGCCCCAGCATTTT. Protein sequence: CASQDGSNQPQHF.